A selection of T cell receptor beta chains follows, all from one sample in a study of blood T cell repertoires in COVID-19. Using immunoSEQ multiplex PCR, the repertoire was profiled, and TCRdb retains in-frame clones only, with some absent. The data hold 60,000 to 75,000 clones, with 80% to 90% observed a single time. The sequenced sample consisted of peripheral blood. The origin of the receptors is a man younger than 45 with acute or convalescent COVID-19. Both conserved end residues are part of each CDR3. Each record gives: J gene, V gene, clone size, CDR3 length, D gene, CDR3 DNA, CDR3 protein. D genes are given only for firm matches. The size entry is marked missing in some rows and otherwise reads once, few, many or a size class.

TRBJ1-4 TRBV9 NA 19 TRBD1 TGTGCCAGCAGCCGACAGGGAGGAGGGACAGGGGGCCTTGGTGAAAAACTGTTTTTT CASSRQGGGTGGLGEKLFF
TRBJ2-1 TRBV4-2 NA 16 TRBD2 TGTGCCAGCAGCCCGTCTAGCGGGAGAAGAGACAATGAGCAGTTCTTC CASSPSSGRRDNEQFF
TRBJ1-2 TRBV6-6 NA 13 TRBD1 TGTGCCAGCAGGGGTAACAGGGGTTATGGCTACACCTTC CASRGNRGYGYTF
TRBJ2-1 TRBV6-2/TRBV6-3 NA 15 TRBD2 TGTGCCAGCAGCCTTAGCGGGAGGGCTTACAATGAGCAGTTCTTC CASSLSGRAYNEQFF
TRBJ2-3 TRBV18 NA 15 TRBD2 TGTGCCAGCTCAGGACTAGCGGGTAGCACAGATACGCAGTATTTT CASSGLAGSTDTQYF
TRBJ1-5 TRBV4-2 NA 16 TRBD1 TGTGCCAGCAGCCCTAACGACAGGGGAAGCAATCAGCCCCAGCATTTT CASSPNDRGSNQPQHF
TRBJ1-1 TRBV27 once 16 NA TGTGCCAGCAGACCCTTGGGGAGGCAGGCGGACACTGAAGCTTTCTTT CASRPLGRQADTEAFF
TRBJ2-7 TRBV10-2 NA 14 NA TGCGCCAGCACTCCAGGTTCACCAAAGTACGAGCAGTACTTC CASTPGSPKYEQYF
TRBJ1-1 TRBV14 NA 13 NA TGTGCCAGCAGCCAAGACAGGAACACTGAAGCTTTCTTT CASSQDRNTEAFF
TRBJ2-7 TRBV13 NA 17 NA TGTGCCAGCAGCTCATGGGGGCGGCAGGGTACCGTTGACGAGCAGTACTTC CASSSWGRQGTVDEQYF
TRBJ2-7 TRBV6-2/TRBV6-3 NA 14 TRBD1 TGTGCCAGCAGTTTTCGGGACAGAAGGTACGAGCAGTACTTC CASSFRDRRYEQYF
TRBJ2-2 TRBV7-3 NA 14 NA TGTGCCAGCAGCTTCAGTACGGGTCCCGGGGAGCTGTTTTTT CASSFSTGPGELFF
TRBJ2-5 TRBV12-3/TRBV12-4 NA 12 NA TGTGCCAGTCGAGGGGGTGGAGAGACCCAGTACTTC CASRGGGETQYF
TRBJ1-1 TRBV27 few 14 TRBD1 TGTGCCAGCAGCCGGGACAGGGCCAACACTGAAGCTTTCTTT CASSRDRANTEAFF
TRBJ2-3 TRBV25-1 NA 15 TRBD2 TGTGCCAGCAGCAGACTAGCGGGAGACACAGATACGCAGTATTTT CASSRLAGDTDTQYF
TRBJ1-2 TRBV6-1 NA 14 TRBD1 TGTGCCAGCAGTGAAGCTCACAGGGGTCTGGGCTACACCTTC CASSEAHRGLGYTF
TRBJ1-6 TRBV3-1/TRBV3-2 NA 15 NA TGTGCCAGCAGCCGGCGGGGGGCCGAGAATTCACCCCTCCACTTT CASSRRGAENSPLHF
TRBJ2-3 TRBV30 NA 17 NA TGTGCCTGGAGTCCCCCCACCGGACACCGAAGCACAGATACGCAGTATTTT CAWSPPTGHRSTDTQYF